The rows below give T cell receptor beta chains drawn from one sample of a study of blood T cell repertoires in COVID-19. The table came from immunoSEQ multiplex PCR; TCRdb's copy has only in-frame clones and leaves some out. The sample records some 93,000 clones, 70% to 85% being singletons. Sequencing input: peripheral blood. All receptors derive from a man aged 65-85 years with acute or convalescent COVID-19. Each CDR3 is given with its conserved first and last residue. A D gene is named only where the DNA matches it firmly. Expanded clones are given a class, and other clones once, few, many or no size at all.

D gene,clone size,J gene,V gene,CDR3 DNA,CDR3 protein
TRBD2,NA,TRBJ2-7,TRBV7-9,TGTGCCAGCAGCTTAGCGGGGGAGGGGCTTCAACGATACGAGCAGTACTTC,CASSLAGEGLQRYEQYF
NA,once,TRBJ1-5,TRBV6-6,TGTGCCAGCACCAACAGGGACAATAGCAATCAGCCCCAGCATTTT,CASTNRDNSNQPQHF
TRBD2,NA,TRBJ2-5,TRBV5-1,TGCGCCAGCAGGGCGACTAGCGGGTCAGGCCAAGAGACCCAGTACTTC,CASRATSGSGQETQYF
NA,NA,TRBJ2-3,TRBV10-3,TGTGCCATTAGAGAACTGGAGTTCACAGATACGCAGTATTTT,CAIRELEFTDTQYF
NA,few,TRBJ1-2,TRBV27,TGTGCCAGCAGCTGGGGCAGCAGCCCCGCGTATGGCTACACCTTC,CASSWGSSPAYGYTF
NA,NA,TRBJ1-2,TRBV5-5,TGTGCCAGCAGCAACAGGGAAAGCTATGGCTACACCTTC,CASSNRESYGYTF
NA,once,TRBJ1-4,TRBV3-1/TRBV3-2,TGTGCCAGCAGCCAAGATCTTCCGAGAAATGAAAAACTGTTTTTT,CASSQDLPRNEKLFF
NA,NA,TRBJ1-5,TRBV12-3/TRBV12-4,TGTGCCAGCAAAAGGACAGTGAATCAGCCCCAGCATTTT,CASKRTVNQPQHF
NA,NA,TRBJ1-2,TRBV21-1,TGTGCCAGCAGCAAAGAGTCCCACAGGGAGGGGAACTATGGCTACACCTTC,CASSKESHREGNYGYTF
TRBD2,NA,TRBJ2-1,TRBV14,TGTGCCAGCAGCCAAGACATCCTAGCGGGAGGGGATGAGCAGTTCTTC,CASSQDILAGGDEQFF
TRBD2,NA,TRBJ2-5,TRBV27,TGTGCCAGCAGTTTACCGAGCGGGGGTGGAGCAGAGACCCAGTACTTC,CASSLPSGGGAETQYF
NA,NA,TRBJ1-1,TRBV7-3,TGTGCCAGCACGCTAGAGGCGTCCACTGAAGCTTTCTTT,CASTLEASTEAFF
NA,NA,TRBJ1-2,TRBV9,TGTGCCAGCAGCGTAGGCCCGGTTCCAGGGCGGGAGGGCTACACCTTC,CASSVGPVPGREGYTF
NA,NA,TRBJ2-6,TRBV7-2,TGTGCCAGCAGCTTTCAGGGCTTGAGCTCTGGGGCCAACGTCCTGACTTTC,CASSFQGLSSGANVLTF
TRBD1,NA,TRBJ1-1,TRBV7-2,TGTGCCAGCAGCCAGGACAGGTCTGCGAACACTGAAGCTTTCTTT,CASSQDRSANTEAFF
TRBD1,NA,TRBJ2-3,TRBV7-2,TGTGCCAGCAGCTCGACAGGGGGCGTGCATACGCAGTATTTT,CASSSTGGVHTQYF
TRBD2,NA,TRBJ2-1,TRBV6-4,TGTGCCAGCAGTGACGGGTCAGCGGGGGGCTCCTACAATGAGCAGTTCTTC,CASSDGSAGGSYNEQFF
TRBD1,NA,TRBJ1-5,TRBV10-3,TGTGCCATCAGGAAGGGACAGGGGGCAAATCAGCCCCAGCATTTT,CAIRKGQGANQPQHF
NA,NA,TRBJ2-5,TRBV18,TGTGCCAGCTCACCACCTAGTAGCGAGACCCAGTACTTC,CASSPPSSETQYF
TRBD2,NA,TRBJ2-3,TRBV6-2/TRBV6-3,TGTGCCAGCAGTAGGGCCGGACTAGCGGGAGGCCCCAGCACAGATACGCAGTATTTT,CASSRAGLAGGPSTDTQYF
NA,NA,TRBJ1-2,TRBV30,TGTGCTATTAGCGGAGGGTTGAACTATGGCTACACCTTC,CAISGGLNYGYTF
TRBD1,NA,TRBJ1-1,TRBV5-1,TGCGCCAGCCGGCAGGGACAGACTGAAGCTTTCTTT,CASRQGQTEAFF
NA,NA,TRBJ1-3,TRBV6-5,TGTGCCAGCAGTTACTCGGAGGTTGCTGGAAACACCATATATTTT,CASSYSEVAGNTIYF
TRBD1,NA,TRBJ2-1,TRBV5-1,TGCGCCAGCAGCACCCCACAGGGGGAGACTACCATGAGCTCCTACAATGAGCAGTTCTTC,CASSTPQGETTMSSYNEQFF
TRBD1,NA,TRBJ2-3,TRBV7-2,TGTGCCAGCAGCAACAGGGGCCCAACGATGGGCGGCACAGATACGCAGTATTTT,CASSNRGPTMGGTDTQYF
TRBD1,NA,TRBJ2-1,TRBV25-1,TGTGCCAGCAGGGCAGGGGGCACTGAGCAGTTCTTC,CASRAGGTEQFF
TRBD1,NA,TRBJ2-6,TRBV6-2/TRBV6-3,TGTGCCAGCAGTTACGCTGGACAGGGGAGAGCCTCTGGGGCCAACGTCCTGACTTTC,CASSYAGQGRASGANVLTF
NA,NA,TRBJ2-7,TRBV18,TGTGCCAGCTCACCACCACGTCCGCAAGCACACGAGCAGTACTTC,CASSPPRPQAHEQYF
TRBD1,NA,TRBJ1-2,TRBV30,TGTGCCTGGATGAGGGACAGACCCTATGGCTACACCTTC,CAWMRDRPYGYTF
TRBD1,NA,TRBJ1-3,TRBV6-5,TGTGCCAGCAGTTCGCCTCCTGGGACAGGGGGCGACACCATATATTTT,CASSSPPGTGGDTIYF
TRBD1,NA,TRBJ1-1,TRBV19,TGTGCCAGTAGTATCCCGACAGGGGGTTACCATGAAGCTTTCTTT,CASSIPTGGYHEAFF
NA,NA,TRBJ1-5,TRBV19,TGTGCCAGTAGTATATTTGGGGGCGCGGGTCAGCCCCAGCATTTT,CASSIFGGAGQPQHF
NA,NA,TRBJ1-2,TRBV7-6,TGTGCCAGCAGCTTAGCGAAGGTTCCAGGGGTACACTATGGCTACACCTTC,CASSLAKVPGVHYGYTF
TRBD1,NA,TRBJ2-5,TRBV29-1,TGCAGCGCCGGGACAGGCAACACCGGCGGGACCCAGTACTTC,CSAGTGNTGGTQYF
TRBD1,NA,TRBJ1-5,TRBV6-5,TGTGCCAGCAGCAAGACAGGGGGTGGTCAGCCCCAGCATTTT,CASSKTGGGQPQHF
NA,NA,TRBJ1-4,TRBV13,TGTGCCACCTCAAGGGGAAGTGAAAAACTGTTTTTT,CATSRGSEKLFF
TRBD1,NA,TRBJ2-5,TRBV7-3,TGTGCCAGCAGCTTAACATCGGGACAGGGATTAGAGACCCAGTACTTC,CASSLTSGQGLETQYF
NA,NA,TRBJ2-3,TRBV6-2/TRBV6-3,TGTGCCAGCAGTTCAATTACAGATACGCAGTATTTT,CASSSITDTQYF
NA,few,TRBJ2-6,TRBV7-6,TGTGCCAGCAGCTTAAAAGCGAACTTTGGGGCCAACGTCCTGACTTTC,CASSLKANFGANVLTF
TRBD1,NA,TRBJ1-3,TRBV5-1,TGCGCCAGCAGGACAGGGGTAGGCACCATATATTTT,CASRTGVGTIYF
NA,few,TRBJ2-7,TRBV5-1,TGCGCCAGCAGCACCGAAGGCAGGGCAACCGCCTACGAGCAGTACTTC,CASSTEGRATAYEQYF
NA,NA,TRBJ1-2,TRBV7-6,TGTGCCAGCAGCCGGGACCCGTCGGGGGACTATGGCTACACCTTC,CASSRDPSGDYGYTF
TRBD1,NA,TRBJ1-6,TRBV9,TGTGCCAGCAGCGTCCGGGACAGTATTAATTCACCCCTCCACTTT,CASSVRDSINSPLHF
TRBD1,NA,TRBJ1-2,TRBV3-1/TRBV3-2,TGTGCCAGCAGCCAAGCGGACAGGGTTACCAACTATGGCTACACCTTC,CASSQADRVTNYGYTF
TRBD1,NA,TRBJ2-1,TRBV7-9,TGTGCCAGCAGCTCGGACAGGGCCTTCGCTAGCTGGATCTACAATGAGCAGTTCTTC,CASSSDRAFASWIYNEQFF
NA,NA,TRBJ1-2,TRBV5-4,TGTGCCAGCAGCTTGGTCGGCGTGACAGTAAGTTCGGAGAATGGCTACACCTTC,CASSLVGVTVSSENGYTF